The entry below describes one TCR beta chain. The antigen remains unidentified. The data were obtained in a study of blood T cells in healthy people across ages. Across the study: Template switching captured about one barcoded beta molecule per two T cells.

This CDR3 contains 15 residues. From germline, CDR1 is SGHTA and CDR2 FQGNSA. With V trimmed by 4 bases and J by 1 base, 4 bases remained unmatched. Drawn from each donor were about 9 milliliters of peripheral blood. Per sample, no less than 5 micrograms of total RNA were extracted. General observations from the study: Aged donors had fewer naive CD4+ cells and lower diversity than long-lived donors.

A sample-barcoded 5' primer and a J-beta primer mix were used in a second PCR of roughly 7 to 12 cycles. TCRdb passed the 5' RACE reads through MiXCR, listing each CDR3 protein once. The repertoire holds around 990,000 distinct CDR3 sequences, with less than 45% as singletons. The specimen was blood. The TCR sequence derives from a man aged 18 to 30 in good health. J is TRBJ2-1 and V is TRBV7-2, with 7 bases lining up with TRBD1. CDR3 in DNA: TGTGCCAGCAGCTATAACAGGGGTTCCTACAATGAGCAGTTCTTC. Protein: CASSYNRGSYNEQFF.